This entry lists 25 T cell receptor beta chains sequenced from one sample in a study of molecular identifiers for immune sequencing clone quantification. TCRdb used MiXCR to reprocess the PCR reads, holding one entry per CDR3 protein. Of 50,000 or so distinct CDR3 sequences in the sample, under 30% are singletons; the top ten hold under 2%. What was sequenced was naive CD8+ T cells from blood, with Jurkat cell RNA spiked in. Indicated subset: FACS-sorted CD8+CD4-CCR7+CD45RA+ naive T cells. The receptors come from a human donor in good health. Some libraries in this study had Jurkat cell RNA spiked in.

In the case of this clonotype: A single base separates this from a much larger clone, so it may be a read error. The conserved closing phenylalanine or tryptophan is absent in this CDR3, likely reflecting a read error. This chain joins TRBV20-1 and TRBJ2-5; TRBD2 is a possible D gene (5 bases). Per the germline V gene, CDR1 is DFQATT and CDR2 is SNEGSKA (reference sequence). With 0 bases removed from V and 7 bases from J, the gap between germline ends came to 12 bases. There are 13 residues in the CDR3. CDR3 nucleotide sequence: TGCAGTGCTAGAGAACTAGGACCGGGGACCCAGTACCTC. Its translation: CSARELGPGTQYL.

This clonotype turned up a few times. CDR3 in amino acids: CASSLAILDTQYF. CDR3 DNA: TGTGCCAGCAGTTTAGCGATCTTAGATACGCAGTATTTT. This chain links TRBV12-3 or TRBV12-4 with TRBJ2-3; D is undetermined. The CDR3 is made up of 13 amino acids. V was shortened by 0 bases and J by 5 bases, with 6 bases between the two germline ends.

This clonotype was detected ten times or more. The V gene is TRBV12-3 or TRBV12-4, the J gene TRBJ1-2; weak D call: TRBD1 (5 bases). This CDR3 has 16 amino acids. Trimming took off 7 bases at V and 7 bases at J, with 25 bases between the two ends. CDR3 amino acids: CASTPSGGAFRPGYTF. The CDR3 DNA follows: TGTGCCAGCACCCCGTCGGGGGGAGCCTTCCGCCCTGGCTACACCTTC.

This clonotype has at least ten counts. The rearrangement links TRBV11-2 to TRBJ2-1; 10 nucleotides match TRBD2. Germline loops: CDR1 SGHAT, CDR2 FQNNGV. The J segment lost 8 bases and the V segment lost 2 bases, leaving 15 bases of the junction unmatched. The CDR3 is 18 amino acids. The CDR3 is CASSLPIADTSGMDEQFF. In nucleotides, the CDR3 is TGTGCCAGCAGCTTACCCATCGCTGACACTAGCGGGATGGATGAGCAGTTCTTC.

The sample holds many counts of this clonotype. V usage is TRBV6-2 or TRBV6-3 and J usage is TRBJ2-5; possibly TRBD1 for D (6 bases). The CDR3 covers 15 residues. Trimming removed 6 bases at V and 4 bases at J, with 18 bases between. Germline CDR1 MNHEY, CDR2 SVGEGT. This CDR3 is CASSATGHHPETQYF. CDR3 DNA sequence: TGTGCCAGCAGCGCCACGGGACACCACCCAGAGACCCAGTACTTC.

This clonotype was detected many times. The J gene is TRBJ1-2, the V gene TRBV29-1, with D possibly being TRBD1 (5 bases). CDR1 is SQVTM, CDR2 ANQGSEA, per germline. Deletions cut 4 bases from V and 4 bases from J, with 16 bases between. The length of the CDR3 is 14 residues. This CDR3 reads CSVGGSDSLYGYTF. In DNA form, the CDR3 reads TGCAGCGTTGGAGGTAGTGACAGCCTCTATGGCTACACCTTC.

Comments on this clonotype: Given a much more abundant clone one base away, this may be a read error. The chain joins TRBV7-9 to TRBJ2-2; possible D gene TRBD1, 6 bases. From germline, CDR1 is SEHNR and CDR2 FQNEAQ (reference sequence). The CDR3 spans 16 residues. V lost 4 bases to trimming and J lost 3 bases, with 15 bases between them. CDR3 residues: CASSYVRGEDTGELFF. DNA for the CDR3: TGTGCCAGCAGCTACGTCAGGGGCGAGGACACCGGGGAGCTGTTTTTT.

Comment on this clonotype: An end of the junction differs from the germline gene, which may be a read error. CDR3 loop: CASSFFVQDNYGYTF. The DNA for the CDR3 is TGTGCCAGCAGCTTTTTTGTCCAGGATAACTATGGCTACACCTTC. The gene calls are TRBV5-3 and TRBJ1-2, with unresolved D. TRBV5-3 is flagged as an ORF with uncertain function. This CDR3 has 15 amino acids.

As to this clonotype: Relative to the germline gene, one junction end is altered; a read error may explain this. The rearrangement joins TRBV7-7 to TRBJ2-3; 10 bases match TRBD2. Germline V gives CDR1 SSHAT, CDR2 FNYEAQ (reference sequence). The CDR3 is 15 amino acids. This chain's CDR3 is CASGLLSGGADTQYF. Here the CDR3 DNA reads TGTGCCAGCGGCTTATTAAGCGGGGGGGCAGATACGCAGTATTTT.

This clonotype appeared many times. The gene calls are TRBV28 and TRBJ2-3; D unclear. Germline V gives CDR1 MDHEN, CDR2 SYDVKM. The length of the CDR3 is 16 residues. Deletions cut 2 bases from V and 1 base from J, with 13 bases between. The DNA of the CDR3 is TGTGCCAGCAGTTTAGGGTTTCCAACGGGCACAGATACGCAGTATTTT. This sequence encodes CASSLGFPTGTDTQYF.

This clonotype was seen only a few times. This clone may be a read error of a much larger clone one base away. The rearrangement uses TRBV9 and TRBJ2-3; 9 bases map to TRBD2. This CDR3 comprises 18 residues. CDR1 is SGDLS, CDR2 YYNGEE, per germline. V was pared by 0 bases and J by 4 bases, with 12 bases of the junction left unmatched. The CDR3 DNA follows: TGTGCCAGCAGCGTAGAAGAAGCGGGAGGCCCAAGCGCAGATACGCAGTATTTT. This gives the protein CASSVEEAGGPSADTQYF.

The sample holds many counts of this clonotype. CDR3 loop: CASSLSTGVGGQPQHF. The CDR3 DNA reads TGTGCCAGCAGTTTAAGTACAGGGGTCGGGGGGCAGCCCCAGCATTTT. The V call is TRBV12-3 or TRBV12-4, the J call TRBJ1-5; TRBD1 matches 7 bases. V lost 2 bases and J lost 7; bases outside the gene matches: 11. CDR3 length: 16 residues.

The V and J genes are TRBV5-4 and TRBJ2-3, with a tentative D call TRBD1 (6 bases). The CDR3 totals 14 residues. Germline CDR1 SGHNT, CDR2 YYREEE (reference sequence). V shed 4 bases and J shed 4 bases, with 13 bases lying between them. For the CDR3, the DNA is TGTGCCAGCAGCCGAAGGACAGACCCAGATACGCAGTATTTT. Protein sequence: CASSRRTDPDTQYF.

The CDR3 sequence is CASTVPMNTEAFF. CDR3 DNA sequence: TGTGCCAGTACCGTACCGATGAACACTGAAGCTTTCTTT. V and J are TRBV19 and TRBJ1-1; D is ambiguous. This CDR3 is 13 amino acids long. Trimming removed 7 bases from V and 0 bases from J, with 9 bases in between. Germline V gene data show CDR1 as LNHDA and CDR2 as SQIVND (reference sequence).

At least ten counts were recorded for this clonotype. The chain combines TRBV19 with TRBJ2-5, with 12 bases identical to TRBD2. This CDR3 has 16 amino acids. Germline trimming cut 5 bases from V and 7 bases from J; bases unmatched to any gene: 11. Germline values: CDR1 LNHDA, CDR2 SQIVND (reference sequence). CDR3 protein: CASSARTSGASGTQYF. The CDR3 DNA follows: TGTGCCAGTAGTGCAAGGACTAGCGGGGCCTCGGGGACCCAGTACTTC.

This clonotype was counted at least ten times. This chain connects TRBV28 to TRBJ1-5; D unclear. V was cut by 7 bases and J by 0 bases, with 7 bases left in between. Per germline, CDR1 MDHEN and CDR2 SYDVKM. The CDR3 totals 13 residues. The CDR3 DNA follows: TGTGCCAGCACGCGAAATAGCAATCAGCCCCAGCATTTT. Translation gives CASTRNSNQPQHF.

This clonotype occurred many times. The chain carries TRBV7-9 and TRBJ1-5, with D perhaps TRBD1 (5 bases). CDR1 and CDR2 from the germline V gene are SEHNR and FQNEAQ (reference sequence). V was clipped by 4 bases and J by 3 bases, with 10 bases between them. CDR3 length: 14 amino acids. Here the CDR3 DNA reads TGTGCCAGCAGCTCTTCAGGGTTCAATCAGCCCCAGCATTTT. This gives the protein CASSSSGFNQPQHF.

Note on this clonotype: A much more abundant neighbour one base away suggests this may be a read error. The rearrangement joins TRBV7-9 to TRBJ1-1, with 7 nucleotides matching TRBD1. The CDR3 consists of 13 residues. CDR1 is SEHNR, CDR2 FQNEAQ, per germline (reference sequence). The CDR3 spells CASSMDRYTEALF. As DNA, the CDR3 is TGTGCCAGCAGCATGGACAGGTACACTGAAGCTCTCTTT.

Of note for this clonotype: With a much larger clone just one base away, this may be a read error. The chain uses TRBV29-1 and TRBJ2-2, with TRBD1 as a possible D gene (5 bases). This CDR3 comprises 12 residues. Trimming shortened V by 5 bases and J by 7 bases, and 11 bases separated the two germline ends. The germline CDR1 and CDR2 sequences are SQVTM and ANQGSEA. CDR3 residues: CSVQGSGGELFF. CDR3 bases: TGCAGCGTTCAGGGAAGTGGCGGGGAGCTGTTTTTT.

In this sample, this clonotype turned up many times. The chain uses TRBV3-1 and TRBJ2-4; TRBD2 agrees at 10 bases. The CDR3 is 16 amino acids. Germline V lookup: CDR1 LGHDT, CDR2 YNNKEL (reference sequence). V lost 4 bases to trimming and J lost 1 base; unmatched junction nucleotides: 4. This CDR3 reads CASSPNSGRAKNIQYF. The CDR3 DNA reads TGTGCCAGCAGCCCCAATAGCGGGAGGGCCAAAAACATTCAGTACTTC.

In this sample, this clonotype turned up many times. J is TRBJ2-7 and V is TRBV5-1, with 9 bases aligning to TRBD2. The trim removed 4 bases at V and 5 bases at J, leaving 13 bases unmatched. This CDR3 has 16 amino acids. Germline V gene sequence: CDR1 SGHRS, CDR2 YFSETQ. For the CDR3, the DNA is TGCGCCAGCAGCCCTCTAAACGGACTAGCGAGCCACGAGCAGTACTTC. It codes for CASSPLNGLASHEQYF.

The sample holds many counts of this clonotype. The chain employs TRBV7-9 and TRBJ1-4, with D tentatively TRBD1 (6 bases). CDR3 length: 15 amino acids. Germline V gives CDR1 SEHNR, CDR2 FQNEAQ (reference sequence). With 2 bases removed from V and 7 bases from J, the gap between germline ends came to 14 bases. CDR3 coding DNA: TGTGCCAGCAGCTTACCACAGGGTGCGGGTGAAAAACTGTTTTTT. Protein: CASSLPQGAGEKLFF.

Comments on this clonotype: This sequence may be a read error, since a much larger clone differs from it by one base. J is TRBJ2-6 and V is TRBV7-3, with D hard to call. In germline, CDR1 is SGHTA, CDR2 FQGTGA. Trimming removed 4 bases at V and 2 bases at J, with 18 bases between. The CDR3 runs to 18 residues. The CDR3 region is CASSSYPPQDTGANVLTF. The CDR3 DNA follows: TGTGCCAGCAGCTCTTATCCCCCCCAAGACACTGGGGCCAACGTCCTGACTTTC.

This chain links TRBV19 with TRBJ2-6; D call uncertain. This CDR3 has 17 amino acids. Germline V gene lookup returns CDR1 LNHDA and CDR2 SQIVND (reference sequence). V was cut by 3 bases and J by 2 bases, with 14 bases left in between. Written as DNA, the CDR3 is TGTGCCAGTAGTATCGTAGGCAGTTCTACTGGGGCCAACGTCCTGACTTTC. Encoded protein: CASSIVGSSTGANVLTF.

This clonotype was counted a single time. This chain links TRBV10-3 with TRBJ2-1, with D tentatively TRBD2 (5 bases). Germline CDR1 ENHRY, CDR2 SYGVKD. This CDR3 is 13 amino acids long. The V and J ends lost 7 bases and 8 bases respectively, with 15 bases between them. In DNA form, the CDR3 reads TGTGCCATCAACGACGGGATGCGTGATGAGCAGTTCTTC. It is translated as CAINDGMRDEQFF.